Included here is one T cell receptor beta chain sequence, with context. What it binds is not known. V lost 2 bases to trimming and J lost 4 bases; unmatched junction nucleotides: 11. This CDR3 is 16 amino acids long. The germline V gene has CDR1 MNHNY and CDR2 SVGAGI (reference sequence). The data are from a study of human versus mouse CDR3 diversity and MHC coevolution. Study-wide background: immunoSEQ was reported to reach one in 200,000 T cells sensitivity.

Generated by immunoSEQ multiplex PCR, the TCRdb table keeps only in-frame clones and is missing some. The table shows 50,000 to 65,000 clones, with roughly 94% occurring only once. Study results and caveats: About 1.6 million TCR beta clonotypes were estimated for humans, the largest repertoire.

The chain recombines TRBV6-6 with TRBJ2-7; TRBD1 aligns across 7 bases. The sample taken for sequencing was naive CD4+ T cells from blood. Subset meaning: CD45RO-negative CD62L-positive naive CD4 T cells. The clonotype originates from a person in their sixties or seventies in good health. The DNA of the CDR3 is TGTGCCAGCAGTTACCCCAAAGTGGGCAGGGGGTACGAGCAGTACTTC. Its translation: CASSYPKVGRGYEQYF.